This TCR beta chain was sequenced during a study of T cell clonotyping in hematopoietic cell transplantation. Germline V gene data show CDR1 as GTSNPN and CDR2 as SVGIG (reference sequence). V gave up 1 base and J gave up 0 bases; unmatched junction bases: 2. CDR3 size: 14 residues. The table came from immunoSEQ multiplex PCR; TCRdb's copy has only in-frame clones and leaves some out. The top ten hold 15% to 20% of the sample, which has more than 6,500 clones, around 35% seen once. The material sequenced was peripheral blood mononuclear cells, taken 30 days after allogeneic stem cell transplant. The chain uses TRBV30 and TRBJ1-1; 7 positions match TRBD1. This clonotype originated in a female patient between 55 and 75 years old who had an allogeneic stem cell transplant, so the T cells may come from the graft donor. Some clones in this sample may be carry-over from other donors' samples. Written as DNA, the CDR3 is TGTGCCTGGAGTGGGAGGGGGCTGAACACTGAAGCTTTCTTT. This encodes CAWSGRGLNTEAFF.